A single sample is the source of the 14 T cell receptor beta chains below, sequenced in a study of cytotoxic CD8 clonotypes in ibrutinib-treated CLL. The method was immunoSEQ multiplex PCR; TCRdb's version includes in-frame clones alone and lacks a portion of them. The sample has approximately 9,200 clones; 60% to 75% are singletons. The sample consisted of PBMCs, taken before ibrutinib treatment. These receptors all stem from a human donor with chronic lymphocytic leukemia.

This clone was found once. The V and J genes are TRBV5-6 and TRBJ2-5; weak D call: TRBD2 (6 bases). This CDR3 is built from 14 residues. Germline assignment: CDR1 SGHDT and CDR2 YYEEEE. The germline V and J ends were trimmed by 1 base and 4 bases, with 11 bases remaining between them. CDR3 DNA: TGTGCCAGCAGCTTGCCCTTCGGGGGAGAGACCCAGTACTTC. As protein: CASSLPFGGETQYF.

The chain combines TRBV2 with TRBJ2-2, with D uncertain. The CDR3 extends over 13 amino acids. The germline V and J ends were trimmed by 7 bases and 5 bases, with 11 bases remaining between them. Germline V gives CDR1 SNHLY, CDR2 FYNNEI. The CDR3, as DNA: TGTGCCAGCATATCCAGTGTTACCGGGGAGCTGTTTTTT. This codes for CASISSVTGELFF.

V gene TRBV13 combines with J gene TRBJ2-7, with 10 bases identical to TRBD1. The CDR3 consists of 16 residues. Losses at the gene ends were 5 bases for V and 6 bases for J; bases not matched to a gene: 13. Germline V gene lookup returns CDR1 PRHDT and CDR2 FYEKMQ (reference sequence). The CDR3 protein is CASSPLLRQGAVEQYF. In nucleotides, the CDR3 is TGTGCCAGCAGCCCCCTCCTTCGACAGGGGGCGGTCGAGCAGTACTTC.

This clone has just one count. The V call is TRBV15, the J call TRBJ1-1; no firm D call. Germline CDR1 LNHNV, CDR2 YYDKDF (reference sequence). The V end lost 2 bases, the J end lost 0 bases, and 13 bases lay between the germline ends. The CDR3 covers 16 residues. Here the CDR3 reads CATSRTGRDVNTEAFF. Here the CDR3 DNA reads TGTGCCACCAGCAGAACCGGGAGAGACGTGAACACTGAAGCTTTCTTT.

This clone was seen a handful of times. The V call is TRBV28, the J call TRBJ1-5, with TRBD1 matching 8 bases. The germline V gene has CDR1 MDHEN and CDR2 SYDVKM. The junction had 7 bases not matched to a gene; V was cut back by 6 bases and J by 6 bases. CDR3 size: 14 residues. The CDR3 DNA follows: TGTGCCAGCAGACCAGACAGGGGCGTTCAGCCCCAGCATTTT. Its translation: CASRPDRGVQPQHF.

The genes are TRBV5-6 and TRBJ2-3; TRBD1 agrees at 7 bases. The CDR3 is made up of 14 amino acids. CDR1 is SGHDT and CDR2 is YYEEEE in the germline V gene. V lost 8 bases and J lost 5; bases outside the gene matches: 11. DNA of the CDR3: TGTGCCAGTCACAGGGGTGCGACACAAGATACGCAGTATTTT. Amino acids: CASHRGATQDTQYF. The full variable domain, in which reference TRBV5-6 and TRBJ2-3 provide the parts outside the CDR3, is DAGVTQSPTHLIKTRGQQVTLRCSPKSGHDTVSWYQQALGQGPQFIFQYYEEEERQRGNFPDRFSGHQFPNYSSELNVNALLLGDSALYLCASHRGATQDTQYFGPGTRLTVL.

The genes are TRBV11-2 and TRBJ2-7; 8 nucleotides match TRBD2. Germline V gives CDR1 SGHAT, CDR2 FQNNGV. CDR3 length: 13 residues. After removal of 2 bases from V and 6 bases from J, the junction contained 3 bases not matched to a gene. CDR3 DNA: TGTGCCAGCAGCTTAACTAGCGGTGTCGAGCAGTACTTC. Amino acids: CASSLTSGVEQYF.

As regards this clone: The junction differs from germline at one of its ends, possibly a read error. The V call is TRBV7-7, the J call TRBJ2-5; 13 positions match TRBD2. CDR1 and CDR2 (germline): SSHAT, FNYEAQ (reference sequence). This CDR3 is built from 17 residues. The chain's CDR3 is CASTPGLAGWGQETQYF. In nucleotides, the CDR3 is TGTGCTAGCACCCCGGGACTAGCGGGGTGGGGGCAAGAGACCCAGTACTTC.

This chain links TRBV5-4 with TRBJ2-3; 9 bases map to TRBD1. CDR3 length: 15 amino acids. CDR1 SGHNT and CDR2 YYREEE come from the germline V gene (reference sequence). The J segment lost 3 bases and the V segment lost 0 bases, leaving 2 bases of the junction unmatched. Written as DNA, the CDR3 is TGTGCCAGCAGCTTGGACAGGGGGCTAACAGATACGCAGTATTTT. Protein sequence: CASSLDRGLTDTQYF.

In its sample, this clone was seen a few times. CDR3 amino acids: CASSLEAGGTGELFF. The CDR3 DNA follows: TGCGCCAGCAGCTTGGAGGCAGGGGGCACCGGGGAGCTGTTTTTT. The chain joins TRBV5-1 to TRBJ2-2, with 7 bases fitting TRBD1. The CDR3 has 15 residues. With 0 bases clipped from V and 4 bases from J, the junction kept 3 bases outside the gene matches. Germline CDR1 and CDR2: SGHRS and YFSETQ.

V gene TRBV2 combines with J gene TRBJ1-5; D ambiguous. Germline V CDR1 and CDR2: SNHLY, FYNNEI. The V gene lost 6 bases and the J gene lost 0 bases, with 12 bases spanning the gap. This CDR3 spans 15 amino acids. The CDR3 is CASSSPIYSNQPQHF. The CDR3 DNA reads TGTGCCAGCAGCTCCCCCATTTATAGCAATCAGCCCCAGCATTTT.

This clone was seen only a few times. The chain links TRBV28 to TRBJ2-1; perhaps TRBD2 as D (5 bases). Germline loops: CDR1 MDHEN, CDR2 SYDVKM. V was trimmed by 4 bases and J by 2 bases, leaving 9 bases between them. This CDR3 region has 14 residues. As DNA, the CDR3 is TGTGCCAGCAGTTCCCCCGGGACCTACAATGAGCAGTTCTTC. It translates to CASSSPGTYNEQFF.

This chain joins TRBV9 and TRBJ1-1; a weak D match, TRBD1 (5 bases). This CDR3 region has 14 residues. The germline gives CDR1 SGDLS, CDR2 YYNGEE. V gave up 4 bases and J gave up 7 bases, with 17 bases separating them. The CDR3 DNA reads TGTGCCAGCAGCCCTCGGGGGGAAGACTTTGAAGCTTTCTTT. Protein: CASSPRGEDFEAFF.

The rearrangement links TRBV28 to TRBJ2-6, with 8 bases lining up with TRBD2. Per the germline V gene, CDR1 is MDHEN and CDR2 is SYDVKM. V shed 6 bases, J shed 2 bases, and the junction held 9 bases outside the gene matches. The CDR3 spans 17 residues. CDR3 region: CASSPGGVWAGANVLTF. CDR3 bases: TGTGCCAGCAGCCCGGGGGGGGTCTGGGCTGGGGCCAACGTCCTGACTTTC.